The T cell receptor (beta chain) under discussion was sequenced for a study of blood T cell repertoires in COVID-19. On the study more broadly: Researchers got acute and convalescent COVID-19 samples from the United States, Italy and Spain. PBMCs, B-cell-depleted T cells, or T cells provided the cDNA or gDNA that made up the material.

V gave up 5 bases and J gave up 5 bases, with 6 bases separating them. Germline-derived CDR1 and CDR2 are SGHVS and FQNEAQ. The CDR3 contains 11 residues. As originally analysed: For nucleated cells, counts were estimated from reference gene primer amplification. Profiling relied on immunoSEQ multiplex PCR, and the TCRdb table lists in-frame clones only, not all of them. V, J and clone size were drawn from that table, and D and trimming were deduced from the DNA. The sample shows some 67,000 clones, roughly 87% of them seen only once. V gene TRBV7-8 combines with J gene TRBJ2-5; D perhaps matches TRBD2 (5 bases). The sample comprised peripheral blood. The TCR was taken from a woman of 80 years or more with acute or convalescent COVID-19. CDR3 in DNA: TGTGCCAGCAGCCCGGGGGAGACCCAGTACTTC. It encodes CASSPGETQYF.